The 3 T cell receptor beta chains below were found in one sample sequenced in a study of cytomegalovirus exposure and HLA in healthy donors. PCR involved 60 Vbeta and 13 Jbeta primers. Clones were read by immunoSEQ multiplex PCR, and TCRdb kept only the in-frame ones, dropping some. The data show about 37,000 clones, roughly 81% seen once. The sample taken for sequencing was PBMCs. These TCRs come from a woman in her thirties or forties in good health and CMV-seronegative.

This clone was observed a single time. The chain carries TRBV2 and TRBJ2-1; TRBD2 matches 8 bases. The V gene's germline CDR1 is SNHLY and CDR2 FYNNEI. The CDR3 loop spans 11 amino acids. J gave up 12 bases and V 4 bases, and 2 bases lay outside the gene matches. This CDR3 reads CASSVAGGQFF. CDR3 in DNA: TGTGCCAGCAGTGTGGCGGGGGGGCAGTTCTTC.

This chain connects TRBV5-5 to TRBJ2-1; 8 bases are shared with TRBD1. Unmatched junction bases numbered 5, after V lost 3 bases and J lost 6 bases. Germline V gene lookup returns CDR1 SGHKS and CDR2 YYEKEE (reference sequence). The CDR3 runs to 14 residues. The CDR3 sequence is CASSWTGSPNEQFF. In DNA form, the CDR3 reads TGTGCCAGCAGCTGGACAGGGTCCCCCAATGAGCAGTTCTTC.

The table lists this clone with a count of one. The chain combines TRBV10-3 with TRBJ1-1, with TRBD1 matching over 9 bases. CDR1 ENHRY and CDR2 SYGVKD come from the germline V gene. V was pared by 6 bases and J by 7 bases, with 9 bases of the junction left unmatched. This CDR3 has 14 amino acids. For the CDR3, the DNA is TGTGCCATCAGCCAGGACAGGGGTAAGGGTGAAGCTTTCTTT. Its protein product is CAISQDRGKGEAFF.